One sample yielded the 4 T cell receptor beta chains listed below, sequenced in a study of identical twins (dated by TCRdb to the mid-2010s). Libraries were built with 5' RACE. Instrument used: Illumina HiSeq 2000. The public reads were run again by TCRdb, first through fastp at Q25 and then through MiXCR, and only productive beta chains were kept. Each entry merges the rows of one CDR3 protein and shows their most common DNA and genes. Across this sample there are roughly 290,000 distinct CDR3 sequences, with about 8.1% seen only once. 2.1% of the sample belongs to the ten largest clones. Separately, the same data were catalogued under a study of yellow fever vaccine responses in identical twins.

Sequencing was carried out using memory (CD45RO+) T cells sorted from blood. Sample cell subset or site, as interpreted from the label and publication: CD45RO+ enriched T cells. Every receptor here comes from a woman between 18 and 29 years old in good health.

This clonotype has ten or more counts. The rearrangement joins TRBV7-8 to TRBJ2-1, with a weak D call TRBD2 (5 bases). The ends were cut back, 4 bases at V and 8 bases at J, with 6 bases in the middle. The germline V gene encodes CDR1 SGHVS and CDR2 FQNEAQ. The CDR3 has 11 residues. The CDR3 nucleotides are TGTGCCAGCAGCTGGAGGTATGAGCAGTTCTTC. It is translated as CASSWRYEQFF.

This clonotype came up a few times. This chain connects TRBV5-1 to TRBJ2-5; D is perhaps TRBD1 or TRBD2 (5 bases each). Trimming took off 0 bases at V and 2 bases at J, with 14 bases between the two ends. This CDR3 has 16 residues. Germline V gene lookup returns CDR1 SGHRS and CDR2 YFSETQ. The CDR3 DNA is TGCGCCAGCAGCTTGGCCGGGATTCAGGGACAAGAGACCCAGTACTTC. As protein: CASSLAGIQGQETQYF.

This clonotype was seen repeatedly, ten times or more. The chain joins TRBV20-1 to TRBJ2-1; TRBD2 matches 9 bases. Germline V gene data show CDR1 as DFQATT and CDR2 as SNEGSKA (reference sequence). The CDR3 spans 15 residues. V trimming: 5 bases; J trimming: 5 bases; junction bases outside the gene matches: 10. CDR3 loop: CSARVPLAGNNEQFF. The DNA for the CDR3 is TGCAGTGCTCGTGTCCCGCTAGCGGGGAACAATGAGCAGTTCTTC.

The sample holds a few counts of this clonotype. This chain links TRBV7-9 with TRBJ2-7, with 11 bases matching TRBD2. Per the germline V gene, CDR1 is SEHNR and CDR2 is FQNEAQ (reference sequence). The V gene end was trimmed by 1 base and the J gene end by 6 bases; junction bases not matched to a gene: 8. The CDR3 has 16 residues. The CDR3 DNA sequence: TGTGCCAGCAGCTTAGGCGCTAGCGGGGGGCCCTCCGAGCAGTACGTC. Translated: CASSLGASGGPSEQYV.